This T cell receptor (beta chain) was captured by sequencing in a study of cytomegalovirus exposure and HLA in healthy donors. Donors had nominal health at sampling but likely had unrecorded immune exposures. PCR involved 60 Vbeta and 13 Jbeta primers. Here immunoSEQ multiplex PCR was the method, and the copy in TCRdb shows in-frame clones only, minus some. The repertoire holds 150,000 to 190,000 clones, with less than 85% as singletons. V was clipped by 4 bases and J by 2 bases, with 14 bases between them. The CDR3 is 15 residues long. Germline lookup yields CDR1 SGHDT and CDR2 YYEEEE. The receptor was isolated from a woman aged 50 to 60 in good health and CMV-seropositive. The rearrangement joins TRBV5-6 to TRBJ2-3; D is perhaps TRBD2 (7 bases). The sample taken for sequencing was PBMCs. The CDR3 is CASSLAGDYTDTQYF. The CDR3 bases are TGTGCCAGCAGCCTGGCAGGGGACTACACAGATACGCAGTATTTT.